This TCR beta chain was retrieved from a study of CD8+CD57+ T cells in acquired aplastic anemia. Study as a whole: Sorting CD4+ and CD8+ cells gave DNA averaging about 3.2 ug.

Patients chosen for sequencing had shown CD8+CD57+ cell expansion by flow cytometry. Everyone among the patients had severe acquired aplastic anemia. Blood samples were obtained from patients who had received no prior therapy. This clonotype was counted many times. As yet, its antigen is unknown. Study outcomes and limitations: Controls did not differ significantly from patients in CD8+ Simpson's diversity.

Germline lookup yields CDR1 SGHVS and CDR2 FNYEAQ. Trimming took 3 bases from V and 4 from J, leaving 9 bases between them. The CDR3 consists of 13 residues. Profiles of TCR beta VDJ and CDR3 were generated from a genomic DNA template. TCRdb passed the reads through MiXCR, listing each CDR3 protein once. Among some 180,000 distinct CDR3 sequences listed, more than 60% were seen once. The sequencing input was sorted CD4+, CD8+, or CD8+CD57+ T cells (not recorded which) from PBMCs. V and J are TRBV7-6 and TRBJ1-1; D is unclear. This TCR derives from a human donor with aplastic anemia. The CDR3 nucleotides are TGTGCCAGCAGCTTTGGGGAATCCACTGAAGCTTTCTTT. Protein: CASSFGESTEAFF.